This T cell receptor (beta chain) was identified during a study of cytomegalovirus exposure and HLA in healthy donors. Study observations and caveats: The study had only CMV serostatus as immune exposure information. Other equally common chains were less clonally expanded than HLA-associated TCR beta chains, a later analysis showed. According to a later analysis, most TCR beta chains associated with CMV appeared HLA-restricted.

On this clone: The target antigen is unknown.

The PCR employed 60 Vbeta primers together with 13 Jbeta primers. Sequencing was performed with immunoSEQ multiplex PCR; in TCRdb, only in-frame clones are kept and a portion is missing. This sample lists approximately 120,000 clones; its ten largest clones have approximately 2%. V was shortened by 3 bases and J by 0 bases, with 12 bases between the two germline ends. The CDR3 is 15 residues long. Germline assignment: CDR1 SGHTS and CDR2 YDEGEE. V gene TRBV5-8 combines with J gene TRBJ2-5; possible D gene TRBD2, 5 bases. The sequence came from a man in his forties in good health and CMV-seronegative. The source material was PBMCs. The CDR3 DNA is TGTGCCAGCAGCTCTAGCCGTCTATACCAAGAGACCCAGTACTTC. This codes for CASSSSRLYQETQYF.